What follows are 26 T cell receptor beta chains derived from one specimen sequenced in a study of blood T cell repertoires in COVID-19. Method: immunoSEQ multiplex PCR; TCRdb's copy keeps in-frame clones and lacks some. Of fewer than 600,000 clones in the sample, roughly nine tenths are singletons; the top ten hold 0.8% to 0.9%. What was sequenced was peripheral blood. Receptor source: a man in his late teens or twenties with COVID-19, enrolled during active disease.

V and J are TRBV4-1 and TRBJ1-5; maybe TRBD1 (6 bases). Germline V gene lookup returns CDR1 MGHRA and CDR2 YSYEKL. CDR3 size: 14 residues. V lost 3 bases to trimming and J lost 6 bases, with 12 bases between them. CDR3 in amino acids: CASSQAQGLQPQHF. The CDR3 region has the DNA TGCGCCAGCAGCCAGGCACAGGGCCTTCAGCCCCAGCATTTT.

The chain employs TRBV27 and TRBJ2-7, with 16 nucleotides matching TRBD2. Trimming took 3 bases from V and 4 from J; bases not matched to a gene: 0. Germline-derived CDR1 and CDR2 are MNHEY and SMNVEV (reference sequence). The CDR3 is 15 residues long. CDR3 sequence: CASSLGLAGGYEQYF. DNA for the CDR3: TGTGCCAGCAGTTTGGGACTAGCGGGAGGGTACGAGCAGTACTTC.

The J gene is TRBJ1-2, the V gene TRBV7-9, with TRBD1 matching over 8 bases. The CDR3 contains 13 residues. Germline V lookup: CDR1 SEHNR, CDR2 FQNEAQ (reference sequence). Unmatched junction bases numbered 6, after V lost 5 bases and J lost 7 bases. In nucleotides, the CDR3 is TGTGCCAGCAGCCTTGGGACAGGTGGTGGCTACACCTTC. It encodes CASSLGTGGGYTF.

The genes are TRBV12-3 or TRBV12-4 and TRBJ2-7; possibly TRBD2 for D (5 bases). V was pared by 8 bases and J by 6 bases, with 14 bases between. The CDR3 is 12 residues long. CDR3: CASWPGFSEQYF. In nucleotides, the CDR3 is TGTGCCAGCTGGCCGGGGTTCTCCGAGCAGTACTTC.

V and J are TRBV5-1 and TRBJ2-1; TRBD1 agrees at 12 bases. Trimming at V came to 1 base and at J to 8 bases, leaving 4 bases not matched to a gene. Germline CDR1 SGHRS, CDR2 YFSETQ. The CDR3 is 15 residues long. The CDR3 DNA reads as TGCGCCAGCAGCTTGAAGGGACAGGGGGCGGATGAGCAGTTCTTC. Translation gives CASSLKGQGADEQFF.

Only a few counts were recorded for this clone. Other DNA sequences of this sample code for an identical CDR3. The chain employs TRBV6-5 and TRBJ1-5, with TRBD1 matching 9 bases. The CDR3 totals 15 residues. CDR1 is MNHEY, CDR2 SVGAGI, per germline. V was pared by 6 bases and J by 3 bases, with 6 bases of the junction left unmatched. The CDR3 nucleotides are TGTGCCAGCAGCCCGGACAGGGGCAACAATCAGCCCCAGCATTTT. The encoded protein is CASSPDRGNNQPQHF.

The chain carries TRBV29-1 and TRBJ1-4, with D unresolved. Germline lookup yields CDR1 SQVTM and CDR2 ANQGSEA. V lost 4 bases and J 4 bases, leaving 7 bases between the germline ends. This CDR3 comprises 12 residues. The CDR3 region is CSVGQFNEKLFF. As DNA, the CDR3 is TGCAGCGTTGGCCAGTTTAATGAAAAACTGTTTTTT.

The chain combines TRBV6-5 with TRBJ2-7; TRBD2 agrees at 15 bases. The CDR3 has 15 amino acids. The germline gives CDR1 MNHEY, CDR2 SVGAGI. Trimming at V came to 6 bases and at J to 3 bases, leaving 3 bases not matched to a gene. DNA of the CDR3: TGTGCCAGCAGCTTGGGACTAGCGGGGGGCTACGAGCAGTACTTC. It encodes CASSLGLAGGYEQYF.

In this sample, this clone turned up a few times. V is TRBV18 and J is TRBJ2-7; no firm D call. The CDR3 covers 14 residues. Per germline, CDR1 KGHSH and CDR2 LQKENI. V was clipped by 3 bases and J by 2 bases, with 11 bases between them. CDR3 sequence: CASSPTAVPYEQYF. The CDR3 DNA reads TGTGCCAGCTCACCGACGGCGGTCCCCTACGAGCAGTACTTC. Full variable domain (rest looked up from reference TRBV18 and TRBJ2-7): NAGVMQNPRHLVRRRGQEARLRCSPMKGHSHVYWYRQLPEEGLKFMVYLQKENIIDESGMPKERFSAEFPKEGPSILRIQQVVRGDSAAYFCASSPTAVPYEQYFGPGTRLTVT.

This chain joins TRBV11-2 and TRBJ2-7, with D perhaps matching TRBD1 (6 bases). CDR1 and CDR2 (germline): SGHAT, FQNNGV. The CDR3 consists of 14 residues. The V end lost 5 bases, the J end lost 4 bases, and 15 bases lay between the germline ends. The CDR3 DNA sequence: TGTGCCAGCAGCCTGGCGGTCAGGGGTTACGAGCAGTACTTC. Encoded protein: CASSLAVRGYEQYF. Full variable domain (rest looked up from reference TRBV11-2 and TRBJ2-7): EAGVAQSPRYKIIEKRQSVAFWCNPISGHATLYWYQQILGQGPKLLIQFQNNGVVDDSQLPKDRFSAERLKGVDSTLKIQPAKLEDSAVYLCASSLAVRGYEQYFGPGTRLTVT.

The gene calls are TRBV11-2 and TRBJ1-1; D is ambiguous. The CDR3 covers 14 residues. Trimming took 5 bases from V and 3 from J, leaving 13 bases between them. CDR1 SGHAT and CDR2 FQNNGV come from the germline V gene. CDR3 loop: CASSPLGGYTEAFF. The CDR3 DNA reads as TGTGCCAGCAGCCCCCTGGGAGGATACACTGAAGCTTTCTTT.

This clone was observed once. The chain is built from TRBV19 and TRBJ2-7; TRBD2 matches 11 bases. V gave up 8 bases and J gave up 2 bases; unmatched junction bases: 5. CDR1 LNHDA and CDR2 SQIVND come from the germline V gene (reference sequence). This CDR3 is 14 amino acids long. CDR3 in DNA: TGTGCCAGTCGCCCTAGCGGGGGGACCTACGAGCAGTACTTC. Translated, it gives CASRPSGGTYEQYF.

Written as DNA, the CDR3 is TGCAGCGTTGTAGGGAGCGCAGATACGCAGTATTTT. Protein sequence: CSVVGSADTQYF. The rearrangement uses TRBV29-1 and TRBJ2-3; TRBD2 might be the D (5 bases). V was trimmed by 4 bases and J by 4 bases, leaving 9 bases between them. Germline loops: CDR1 SQVTM, CDR2 ANQGSEA. CDR3 length: 12 amino acids.

The chain carries TRBV18 and TRBJ2-1, with 8 bases aligning to TRBD2. Trimming removed 4 bases from V and 9 bases from J; junction bases left unmatched: 11. Germline-derived CDR1 and CDR2 are KGHSH and LQKENI. CDR3 length: 15 amino acids. CDR3 nucleotides: TGTGCCAGCTCACTAAACCGGGAGGGCCGCAGTGAGCAGTTCTTC. Residues: CASSLNREGRSEQFF.

The V call is TRBV20-1, the J call TRBJ2-1; possibly TRBD2 for D (5 bases). V shed 3 bases and J shed 0 bases, with 9 bases lying between them. CDR3 length equals 14 residues. Germline V gene sequence: CDR1 DFQATT, CDR2 SNEGSKA (reference sequence). CDR3 in amino acids: CSASRGPSYNEQFF. CDR3 nucleotide sequence: TGCAGTGCTAGTCGGGGTCCCTCCTACAATGAGCAGTTCTTC.

This clone was recorded a few times. The chain couples TRBV4-1 to TRBJ2-3; possibly TRBD2 for D (6 bases). The CDR3 is 15 residues long. Germline lookup yields CDR1 MGHRA and CDR2 YSYEKL. V was cut by 0 bases and J by 5 bases, with 12 bases left in between. CDR3 coding DNA: TGCGCCAGCAGCCAAGATCGGGGGTGGGGAGATACGCAGTATTTT. It codes for CASSQDRGWGDTQYF.

CDR3 loop: CSASTQRERSSYEQYF. CDR3 nucleotides: TGCAGTGCTAGTACTCAGCGGGAGAGGAGCTCCTACGAGCAGTACTTC. The chain joins TRBV20-1 to TRBJ2-7, with TRBD2 identical over 8 bases. This CDR3 has 16 amino acids. V gave up 3 bases and J gave up 0 bases; unmatched junction bases: 10. Germline values: CDR1 DFQATT, CDR2 SNEGSKA (reference sequence).

This chain connects TRBV5-4 to TRBJ1-4; TRBD1 matches at 8 bases. Germline V lookup: CDR1 SGHNT, CDR2 YYREEE (reference sequence). V shed 1 base, J shed 2 bases, and the junction held 10 bases outside the gene matches. This CDR3 contains 18 residues. This chain's CDR3 is CASSLIAGGASTNEKLFF. CDR3 DNA sequence: TGTGCCAGCAGCTTGATTGCAGGGGGCGCGTCTACTAATGAAAAACTGTTTTTT.

V gene TRBV5-4 combines with J gene TRBJ2-5; D is undetermined. The CDR3 spans 13 residues. The V end was cut by 3 bases, the J end by 1 base, with 7 bases between. The germline gives CDR1 SGHNT, CDR2 YYREEE (reference sequence). CDR3 loop: CASSYQLQETQYF. CDR3 sequence (DNA): TGTGCCAGCAGCTACCAACTCCAAGAGACCCAGTACTTC.

The chain combines TRBV6-1 with TRBJ2-7; TRBD2 is a possible D gene (5 bases). The germline V gene encodes CDR1 MNHNS and CDR2 SASEGT. V lost 0 bases and J lost 6, with 12 bases in between. CDR3 length: 14 amino acids. CDR3 nucleotide sequence: TGTGCCAGCAGTGAAGCGGTCCGGGCGGGCGAGCAGTACTTC. Its protein product is CASSEAVRAGEQYF.

This chain uses TRBV5-1 with TRBJ1-3; D gene ambiguous. The CDR3 is made up of 16 amino acids. V shed 2 bases and J shed 0 bases, with 12 bases lying between them. CDR1 is SGHRS, CDR2 YFSETQ, per germline. DNA of the CDR3: TGCGCCAGCAGCTTAGAGTTGAGAATCTCTGGAAACACCATATATTTT. This translates into CASSLELRISGNTIYF.

J is TRBJ1-1 and V is TRBV5-4; D gene unclear. CDR3 length equals 15 residues. Trimming shortened V by 2 bases and J by 5 bases, and 16 bases separated the two germline ends. Germline-derived CDR1 and CDR2 are SGHNT and YYREEE (reference sequence). This CDR3 reads CASSFHETRGTEAFF. The CDR3 nucleotides are TGTGCCAGCAGCTTTCATGAGACCCGAGGGACTGAAGCTTTCTTT.

This sequence joins TRBV3-1 (or the pseudogene TRBV3-2) and TRBJ1-6, with a weak D call TRBD1 (6 bases). Trimming left V 2 bases short and J 0 bases short, with 8 bases between. Germline-derived CDR1 and CDR2 are LGHDT and YNNKEL (reference sequence). CDR3 length: 16 amino acids. CDR3: CASSQRGSSYNSPLHF. The CDR3 DNA reads TGTGCCAGCAGCCAAAGGGGGAGCTCCTATAATTCACCCCTCCACTTT.

The chain joins TRBV4-2 to TRBJ1-2; 7 bases align to TRBD1. This CDR3 region has 14 residues. CDR1 and CDR2 (germline): LGHNA, YNFKEQ. V shed 1 base and J 4 bases; nucleotides not matched to a gene: 3. CDR3 protein: CASSQVAGGYGYTF. CDR3 nucleotide sequence: TGTGCCAGCAGCCAAGTCGCAGGGGGCTATGGCTACACCTTC.

The genes are TRBV6-5 and TRBJ2-1; 8 nucleotides match TRBD1. The CDR3 runs to 15 residues. Germline V lookup: CDR1 MNHEY, CDR2 SVGAGI. Germline trimming cut 5 bases from V and 7 bases from J; bases unmatched to any gene: 10. The CDR3 loop is CASSRRQGYWNEQFF. CDR3 DNA sequence: TGTGCCAGCAGTCGTCGACAGGGGTATTGGAATGAGCAGTTCTTC.

This chain links TRBV5-8 with TRBJ2-1, with 9 bases aligning to TRBD1. This CDR3 region has 14 residues. V gave up 4 bases and J gave up 8 bases; unmatched junction bases: 7. CDR1 is SGHTS, CDR2 YDEGEE, per germline. The CDR3 bases are TGTGCCAGCAGCGCGGGGACAGGGATCGATGAGCAGTTCTTC. Protein: CASSAGTGIDEQFF.